The table lists the clone carrying this T cell receptor (beta chain) with a count of one. Germline V gene sequence: CDR1 SQVTM, CDR2 ANQGSEA. CDR3 length: 16 residues. V gave up 0 bases and J gave up 2 bases, with 15 bases separating them. Only in-frame clones appear in the TCRdb table, and some are missing; sequencing was by immunoSEQ multiplex PCR. The data contain about 100,000 clones, roughly nine tenths of them singletons. The source of the sample is a study of blood T cell repertoires in COVID-19. Study-level background: Samples of COVID-19 (acute and convalescent) were obtained from the United States, Italy and Spain.

The sequence was obtained from a man aged 45-65 years with active COVID-19. Input material: peripheral blood. The rearrangement links TRBV29-1 to TRBJ2-3; maybe TRBD1 (6 bases). CDR3 coding DNA: TGCAGCGTTGAAGATCTTCAGACAGGATACACAGATACGCAGTATTTT. Encoded protein: CSVEDLQTGYTDTQYF.